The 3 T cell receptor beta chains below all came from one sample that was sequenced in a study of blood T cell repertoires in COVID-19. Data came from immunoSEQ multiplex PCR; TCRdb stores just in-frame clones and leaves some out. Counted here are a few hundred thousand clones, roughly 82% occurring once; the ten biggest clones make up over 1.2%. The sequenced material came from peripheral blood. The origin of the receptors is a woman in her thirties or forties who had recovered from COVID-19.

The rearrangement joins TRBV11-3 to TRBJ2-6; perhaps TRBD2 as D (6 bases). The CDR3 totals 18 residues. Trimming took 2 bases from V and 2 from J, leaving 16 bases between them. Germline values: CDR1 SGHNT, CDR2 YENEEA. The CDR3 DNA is TGTGCCAGCAGCTTAAATCTCTTCGGGGGACCTGGGGCCAACGTCCTGACTTTC. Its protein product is CASSLNLFGGPGANVLTF.

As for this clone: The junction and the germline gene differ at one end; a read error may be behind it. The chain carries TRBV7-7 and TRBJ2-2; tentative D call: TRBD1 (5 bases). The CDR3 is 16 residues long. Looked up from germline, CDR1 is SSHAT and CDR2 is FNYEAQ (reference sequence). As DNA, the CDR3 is TGTGCTAGCAGCTTAGCTCAGGGAACGAACACCGGGGAGCTGTTTTTT. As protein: CASSLAQGTNTGELFF.

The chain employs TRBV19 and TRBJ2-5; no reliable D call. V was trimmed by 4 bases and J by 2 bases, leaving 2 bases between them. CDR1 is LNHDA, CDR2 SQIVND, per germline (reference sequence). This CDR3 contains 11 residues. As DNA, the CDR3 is TGTGCCAGTAGTACGCAAGAGACCCAGTACTTC. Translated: CASSTQETQYF.